A single sample is the source of the 32 T cell receptor beta chains below, sequenced in a study of OX40 agonist ivuxolimab in advanced cancers. TCRdb's table, derived via immunoSEQ multiplex PCR, lists solely in-frame clones and lacks some. The table shows some 95,000 clones, with about 90% occurring only once. This sample comprised CD4+ or CD8+ T cells sorted from blood, obtained in a trial of the OX40 agonist ivuxolimab. Receptors originate from an adult with an advanced solid tumor such as melanoma, head and neck, liver or kidney cancer.

The chain links TRBV7-2 to TRBJ1-1; D remains unclear. Germline lookup yields CDR1 SGHTA and CDR2 FQGNSA. V was cut by 3 bases and J by 0 bases, with 8 bases left in between. The CDR3 runs 14 residues. CDR3 sequence (DNA): TGTGCCAGCAGCTTGGTGGGCATGAACACTGAAGCTTTCTTT. Its protein product is CASSLVGMNTEAFF.

This CDR3 is CASSLPGPETQYF. For the CDR3, the DNA is TGTGCCAGCAGCTTACCGGGCCCCGAGACCCAGTACTTC. J is TRBJ2-5 and V is TRBV5-5; no clear D. The V gene lost 2 bases and the J gene lost 5 bases, with 10 bases spanning the gap. Germline assignment: CDR1 SGHKS and CDR2 YYEKEE (reference sequence). CDR3 length equals 13 residues. Filled out from reference TRBV5-5 and TRBJ2-5, the complete variable domain reads DAGVTQSPTHLIKTRGQQVTLRCSPISGHKSVSWYQQVLGQGPQFIFQYYEKEERGRGNFPDRFSARQFPNYSSELNVNALLLGDSALYLCASSLPGPETQYFGPGTRLLVL.

DNA for the CDR3: TGTGCCAGCAGCTTAGCTAATACAGCACTCGGCTACGAGCAGTACTTC. Translation: CASSLANTALGYEQYF. The J gene is TRBJ2-7, the V gene TRBV7-6; D unresolved. Per germline, CDR1 SGHVS and CDR2 FNYEAQ. There are 16 residues in the CDR3. Trimming pared 0 bases from V and 3 bases from J, leaving 15 bases between.

The chain uses TRBV5-1 and TRBJ2-7, with 7 bases lining up with TRBD2. The CDR3 has 14 residues. Trimming took 4 bases from V and 2 from J; bases not matched to a gene: 6. Germline CDR1 and CDR2: SGHRS and YFSETQ. For the CDR3, the DNA is TGCGCCAGCAGCCTAAAGACTAGCACCTACGAGCAGTACTTC. The encoded protein is CASSLKTSTYEQYF.

V and J are TRBV5-1 and TRBJ1-5, with D uncertain. Per the germline V gene, CDR1 is SGHRS and CDR2 is YFSETQ. Trimming shortened V by 0 bases and J by 0 bases, and 4 bases separated the two germline ends. CDR3 length: 14 residues. The CDR3 loop reads CASSLGNSNQPQHF. CDR3 nucleotides: TGCGCCAGCAGCTTGGGAAATAGCAATCAGCCCCAGCATTTT. Full variable domain (outside the CDR3, taken from reference TRBV5-1 and TRBJ1-5): KAGVTQTPRYLIKTRGQQVTLSCSPISGHRSVSWYQQTPGQGLQFLFEYFSETQRNKGNFPGRFSGRQFSNSRSEMNVSTLELGDSALYLCASSLGNSNQPQHFGDGTRLSIL.

This clone was recorded at least ten times. The chain has TRBV18 and TRBJ1-1, with a possible D match to TRBD1 (5 bases). This CDR3 is 14 amino acids long. Germline-derived CDR1 and CDR2 are KGHSH and LQKENI. V was pared by 4 bases and J by 1 base, with 10 bases between. CDR3 residues: CASSLQGPNTEAFF. CDR3 bases: TGTGCCAGCTCACTTCAGGGCCCGAACACTGAAGCTTTCTTT. The full variable domain, its missing parts supplied by reference TRBV18 and TRBJ1-1, is NAGVMQNPRHLVRRRGQEARLRCSPMKGHSHVYWYRQLPEEGLKFMVYLQKENIIDESGMPKERFSAEFPKEGPSILRIQQVVRGDSAAYFCASSLQGPNTEAFFGQGTRLTVV.

This clone was counted only a few times. The rearrangement joins TRBV14 to TRBJ2-7, with D possibly TRBD1 on 5 matching bases. V was cut by 1 base and J by 4 bases, with 11 bases left in between. CDR1 SGHDN and CDR2 FVKESK come from the germline V gene. The CDR3 contains 14 residues. The DNA of the CDR3 is TGTGCCAGCAGCCAAGGTTCAGGGTTGTACGAGCAGTACTTC. The encoded protein is CASSQGSGLYEQYF. The variable domain in full, completed from reference TRBV14 and TRBJ2-7, reads EAGVTQFPSHSVIEKGQTVTLRCDPISGHDNLYWYRRVMGKEIKFLLHFVKESKQDESGMPNNRFLAERTGGTYSTLKVQPAELEDSGVYFCASSQGSGLYEQYFGPGTRLTVT.

The chain employs TRBV19 and TRBJ2-3; perhaps TRBD2 as D (6 bases). The CDR3 totals 13 residues. Trimming cost V 9 bases and J 6 bases, with 16 bases left between them. Germline loops: CDR1 LNHDA, CDR2 SQIVND (reference sequence). The CDR3 reads CASRGGALDTQYF. The CDR3 DNA reads TGTGCCAGCAGAGGAGGGGCTTTGGATACGCAGTATTTT.

This chain uses TRBV2 with TRBJ1-2; D may be TRBD1 (5 bases). CDR3 size: 14 residues. Trimming left V 7 bases short and J 4 bases short, with 16 bases between. Germline assignment: CDR1 SNHLY and CDR2 FYNNEI. The CDR3 is CASTRSTGGYGYTF. The CDR3 DNA reads as TGTGCCAGCACCCGATCCACCGGGGGCTATGGCTACACCTTC.

The CDR3 region has the DNA TGTGCCAGCAGCTTAGCGGCTGGCCAAGAGACCCAGTACTTC. Translation: CASSLAAGQETQYF. The chain is built from TRBV5-4 and TRBJ2-5, with TRBD2 as a possible D gene (5 bases). The CDR3 is 14 amino acids. The V gene lost 2 bases and the J gene lost 1 base, with 9 bases spanning the gap. Germline V gene data show CDR1 as SGHNT and CDR2 as YYREEE (reference sequence).

The rearrangement joins TRBV9 to TRBJ2-3, with 9 bases lining up with TRBD1. Germline-derived CDR1 and CDR2 are SGDLS and YYNGEE. V lost 4 bases, J lost 3 bases, and 6 bases stayed unmatched. There are 15 residues in the CDR3. CDR3 sequence reads: CASSSTGGLTDTQYF. CDR3 nucleotides: TGTGCCAGCAGCTCCACAGGGGGCTTGACAGATACGCAGTATTTT.

The chain joins TRBV14 to TRBJ1-2; a possible D gene is TRBD1 (5 bases). Trimming removed 3 bases from V and 4 bases from J, with 12 bases in between. The CDR3 length is 14 residues. Germline V gene lookup returns CDR1 SGHDN and CDR2 FVKESK. The CDR3 sequence: CASSHSQGRYGYTF. Written as DNA, the CDR3 is TGTGCCAGCAGCCACAGTCAGGGCCGCTATGGCTACACCTTC.

This clone appeared once. Without the conserved terminal phenylalanine or tryptophan, this CDR3 likely stems from a read error. This rearrangement joins TRBV2 to TRBJ2-7; the D is unclear. CDR1 is SNHLY and CDR2 is FYNNEI in the germline V gene. The length of the CDR3 is 10 residues. Trimming removed 3 bases at V and 9 bases at J, with 6 bases between. CDR3 bases: TGTGCCAGCAGTGATTACACGCAGTACTAC. Residues: CASSDYTQYY.

This chain connects TRBV4-1 to TRBJ2-1, with D unresolved. The CDR3 is 16 amino acids. Deletions cut 1 base from V and 8 bases from J, with 18 bases between. The germline V gene has CDR1 MGHRA and CDR2 YSYEKL. The CDR3 DNA is TGCGCCAGCAGCCAAGTAAGCGCGTTCGCTCGGGATGAGCAGTTCTTC. It encodes CASSQVSAFARDEQFF.

The chain combines TRBV7-9 with TRBJ2-1, with TRBD2 identical over 7 bases. The J segment lost 5 bases and the V segment lost 4 bases, leaving 14 bases of the junction unmatched. The length of the CDR3 is 17 residues. The germline V gene encodes CDR1 SEHNR and CDR2 FQNEAQ (reference sequence). CDR3 in amino acids: CASSSPWGGTQNNEQFF. The CDR3 DNA sequence: TGTGCCAGCAGCTCCCCCTGGGGGGGGACGCAGAACAATGAGCAGTTCTTC.

The rearrangement joins TRBV15 to TRBJ2-3, with 13 bases lining up with TRBD2. With 2 bases clipped from V and 6 bases from J, the junction kept 5 bases outside the gene matches. The CDR3 contains 16 residues. Germline values: CDR1 LNHNV, CDR2 YYDKDF (reference sequence). The CDR3 nucleotides are TGTGCCACCAGCAGAACTAGCGGGAGGGCTGTGGATACGCAGTATTTT. Its protein is CATSRTSGRAVDTQYF.

V usage is TRBV6-6 and J usage is TRBJ2-7; no clear D. The CDR3 runs 15 residues. Trimming removed 5 bases from V and 7 bases from J, with 21 bases in between. CDR1 is MNHNY and CDR2 is SVGAGI in the germline V gene (reference sequence). CDR3 in DNA: TGTGCCAGCAGTCGCCGGGCCTTAAGAGAGGATGAGCAGTACTTC. This codes for CASSRRALREDEQYF.

This chain connects TRBV29-1 to TRBJ2-1; 10 bases fit TRBD2. The V and J ends lost 4 bases and 2 bases, in that order; junction bases with no gene match: 2. The CDR3 is made up of 14 amino acids. Germline V CDR1 and CDR2: SQVTM, ANQGSEA. The DNA for the CDR3 is TGCAGCGTTGCCGGGACTAGCGCCTACAATGAGCAGTTCTTC. This sequence encodes CSVAGTSAYNEQFF.

The rearrangement uses TRBV6-5 and TRBJ1-4, with TRBD1 identical over 9 bases. CDR3 length: 15 residues. The ends lost 5 bases at V and 10 bases at J; junction bases unmatched: 11. Germline CDR1 and CDR2: MNHEY and SVGAGI. The CDR3 is CASSGGDRVGGKLFF. The CDR3 nucleotides are TGTGCCAGCAGTGGGGGGGACAGGGTCGGCGGAAAACTGTTTTTT.

This sequence joins TRBV7-6 and TRBJ2-2, with 9 bases that match TRBD1. This CDR3 contains 15 residues. Germline trimming cut 5 bases from V and 4 bases from J; bases unmatched to any gene: 5. In germline, CDR1 is SGHVS, CDR2 FNYEAQ. CDR3 DNA sequence: TGTGCCAGCAGCCCGGGACAGGGAGGCACCGGGGAGCTGTTTTTT. This translates into CASSPGQGGTGELFF.

The chain has TRBV4-2 and TRBJ2-6, with 7 bases matching TRBD1. The junction had 10 bases not matched to a gene; V was cut back by 4 bases and J by 4 bases. The CDR3 runs 17 residues. CDR1 is LGHNA and CDR2 is YNFKEQ in the germline V gene. The CDR3 sequence is CASSPSYRGTGANVLTF. CDR3 DNA: TGTGCCAGCAGCCCCTCCTACAGGGGCACCGGGGCCAACGTCCTGACTTTC.

V and J are TRBV2 and TRBJ2-2; D not resolved. Trimming cost V 4 bases and J 0 bases, with 15 bases left between them. The CDR3 is made up of 17 amino acids. Germline V gene sequence: CDR1 SNHLY, CDR2 FYNNEI. The CDR3 protein is CASSVSRSAANTGELFF. In DNA, the CDR3 is TGTGCCAGCAGTGTCTCGCGGAGCGCAGCGAACACCGGGGAGCTGTTTTTT. Looking up the rest from reference TRBV2 and TRBJ2-2 gives the full variable domain: EPEVTQTPSHQVTQMGQEVILRCVPISNHLYFYWYRQILGQKVEFLVSFYNNEISEKSEIFDDQFSVERPDGSNFTLKIRSTKLEDSAMYFCASSVSRSAANTGELFFGEGSRLTVL.

This sequence joins TRBV5-1 and TRBJ2-2; TRBD1 matches 11 bases. In germline, CDR1 is SGHRS, CDR2 YFSETQ. The CDR3 consists of 16 residues. Germline trimming cut 2 bases from V and 6 bases from J; bases unmatched to any gene: 6. CDR3 DNA: TGCGCCAGCAGCTTACCCGGACAGGGGGCGTCCGGGGAGCTGTTTTTT. Its protein product is CASSLPGQGASGELFF. Looking up the rest from reference TRBV5-1 and TRBJ2-2 gives the full variable domain: KAGVTQTPRYLIKTRGQQVTLSCSPISGHRSVSWYQQTPGQGLQFLFEYFSETQRNKGNFPGRFSGRQFSNSRSEMNVSTLELGDSALYLCASSLPGQGASGELFFGEGSRLTVL.

The chain uses TRBV5-1 and TRBJ1-1; 12 bases align to TRBD1. The CDR3 runs to 14 residues. Germline values: CDR1 SGHRS, CDR2 YFSETQ. Germline trimming cut 4 bases from V and 5 bases from J; bases unmatched to any gene: 3. The CDR3, as DNA: TGCGCCAGCAGCGCGGGACAGGGGGCGACTGAAGCTTTCTTT. This sequence encodes CASSAGQGATEAFF.

The chain carries TRBV5-4 and TRBJ1-5; possible D gene TRBD1, 5 bases. CDR3 length equals 15 residues. Germline V CDR1 and CDR2: SGHNT, YYREEE (reference sequence). V lost 3 bases to trimming and J lost 6 bases, with 16 bases between them. The CDR3 reads CASSWTGEGSQPQHF. CDR3 sequence (DNA): TGTGCCAGCAGCTGGACGGGGGAGGGGAGTCAGCCCCAGCATTTT.

A remark on this clone: One end of the junction varies from germline; a read error may be responsible. The V gene is TRBV5-5, the J gene TRBJ1-2; no firm D call. The CDR3 runs to 17 residues. Germline V lookup: CDR1 SGHKS, CDR2 YYEKEE (reference sequence). The CDR3 spells CASSFATLTTDNYGYTF. Written as DNA, the CDR3 is TGTGCCAGTAGCTTTGCCACTCTAACCACAGATAACTATGGCTACACCTTC.

The chain links TRBV5-6 to TRBJ2-1; 12 bases map to TRBD2. Germline V gene lookup returns CDR1 SGHDT and CDR2 YYEEEE. The CDR3 is made up of 17 amino acids. J was trimmed by 5 bases and V by 4 bases; bases with no gene match: 10. The CDR3 sequence: CASSPLLLAGGHNEQFF. The CDR3 bases are TGTGCCAGCAGCCCTCTATTACTAGCGGGGGGCCACAATGAGCAGTTCTTC.

This chain uses TRBV5-1 with TRBJ2-1; D unresolved. Germline CDR1 reads SGHRS; CDR2 reads YFSETQ. The CDR3 sequence is 14 residues long. Trimming removed 4 bases from V and 5 bases from J, with 13 bases in between. CDR3 bases: TGCGCCAGCAGCCCCACCCGGATGAACAATGAGCAGTTCTTC. Encoded protein: CASSPTRMNNEQFF.

The chain carries TRBV5-1 and TRBJ2-2; D gene unclear. CDR3 length equals 12 residues. Germline loops: CDR1 SGHRS, CDR2 YFSETQ. In nucleotides, the CDR3 is TGCGCTTACAGTTCGAACACCGGGGAGCTGTTTTTT. Translated, it gives CAYSSNTGELFF. The complete variable domain, with remaining parts taken from reference TRBV5-1 and TRBJ2-2, reads KAGVTQTPRYLIKTRGQQVTLSCSPISGHRSVSWYQQTPGQGLQFLFEYFSETQRNKGNFPGRFSGRQFSNSRSEMNVSTLELGDSALYLCAYSSNTGELFFGEGSRLTVL.

V usage is TRBV27 and J usage is TRBJ1-1, with D uncertain. The CDR3 spans 14 residues. CDR1 is MNHEY and CDR2 is SMNVEV in the germline V gene (reference sequence). V gave up 6 bases and J gave up 6 bases, with 17 bases separating them. The CDR3 coding sequence is TGTGCCAGCAGCATGTGGGTGGGAGGGTCTGAAGCTTTCTTT. Amino acids: CASSMWVGGSEAFF.

This rearrangement joins TRBV5-1 to TRBJ2-5; a possible D gene is TRBD2 (5 bases). Germline loops: CDR1 SGHRS, CDR2 YFSETQ. CDR3 length: 15 amino acids. V lost 4 bases and J 4 bases, leaving 17 bases between the germline ends. DNA for the CDR3: TGCGCCAGCAGCCCCTTGACCGGAGGTGGAGAGACCCAGTACTTC. It encodes CASSPLTGGGETQYF.

The CDR3 reads CAWSTLLGREGYEQYF. Here the CDR3 DNA reads TGTGCCTGGAGCACCTTACTGGGCCGTGAGGGCTACGAGCAGTACTTC. J is TRBJ2-7 and V is TRBV30; a possible D gene is TRBD2 (5 bases). CDR1 is GTSNPN and CDR2 is SVGIG in the germline V gene (reference sequence). This CDR3 spans 16 amino acids. The germline V and J ends were trimmed by 3 bases and 3 bases, with 21 bases remaining between them.